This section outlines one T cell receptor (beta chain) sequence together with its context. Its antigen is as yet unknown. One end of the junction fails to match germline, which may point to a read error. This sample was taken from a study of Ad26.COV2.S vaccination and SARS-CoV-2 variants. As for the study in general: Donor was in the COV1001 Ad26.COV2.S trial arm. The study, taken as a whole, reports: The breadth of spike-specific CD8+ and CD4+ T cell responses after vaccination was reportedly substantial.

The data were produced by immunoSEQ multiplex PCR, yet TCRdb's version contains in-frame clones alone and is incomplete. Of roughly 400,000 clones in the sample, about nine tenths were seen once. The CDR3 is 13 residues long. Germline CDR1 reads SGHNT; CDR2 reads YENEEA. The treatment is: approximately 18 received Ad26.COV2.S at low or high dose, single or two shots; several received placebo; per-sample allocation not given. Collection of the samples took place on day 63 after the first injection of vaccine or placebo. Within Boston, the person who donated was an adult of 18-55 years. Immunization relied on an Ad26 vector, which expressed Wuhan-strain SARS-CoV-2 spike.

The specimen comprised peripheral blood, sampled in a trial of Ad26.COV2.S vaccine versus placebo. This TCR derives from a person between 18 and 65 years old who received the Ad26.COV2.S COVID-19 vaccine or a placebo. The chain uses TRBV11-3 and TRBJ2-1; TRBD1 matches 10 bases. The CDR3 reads CASSVDRGLEQFF. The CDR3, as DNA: TGTGCCAGCAGCGTAGACAGGGGGCTTGAGCAGTTCTTC.